The entry that follows covers one T cell receptor (beta chain) sequence. This specimen belongs to a study of blood T cell repertoires in COVID-19. At the level of the study: The samples span acute and convalescent COVID-19 from the United States, Italy and Spain. The analysed material was cDNA or gDNA that came from T cells, B-cell-depleted T cells, or PBMCs.

The CDR3 extends over 15 amino acids. Trimming took 7 bases from V and 5 from J, leaving 21 bases between them. Per the germline V gene, CDR1 is SQVTM and CDR2 is ANQGSEA. Per the study methods: Amplifying reference gene primers gave estimates of nucleated cell counts. Assay: immunoSEQ multiplex PCR; the TCRdb copy retains only in-frame clones and omits some. V and J calls and clone size are as listed in that table; D and trimming were resolved from the DNA. The data hold 100,000 to 150,000 clones, with around 85% observed a single time. The receptor was isolated from a woman in her 50s with acute or convalescent COVID-19. The sequenced sample was peripheral blood. The chain couples TRBV29-1 to TRBJ2-1; a possible D gene is TRBD2 (5 bases). CDR3: CSGSRGRVHNNEQFF. In DNA, the CDR3 is TGCAGCGGGAGCCGGGGAAGGGTGCACAACAATGAGCAGTTCTTC.